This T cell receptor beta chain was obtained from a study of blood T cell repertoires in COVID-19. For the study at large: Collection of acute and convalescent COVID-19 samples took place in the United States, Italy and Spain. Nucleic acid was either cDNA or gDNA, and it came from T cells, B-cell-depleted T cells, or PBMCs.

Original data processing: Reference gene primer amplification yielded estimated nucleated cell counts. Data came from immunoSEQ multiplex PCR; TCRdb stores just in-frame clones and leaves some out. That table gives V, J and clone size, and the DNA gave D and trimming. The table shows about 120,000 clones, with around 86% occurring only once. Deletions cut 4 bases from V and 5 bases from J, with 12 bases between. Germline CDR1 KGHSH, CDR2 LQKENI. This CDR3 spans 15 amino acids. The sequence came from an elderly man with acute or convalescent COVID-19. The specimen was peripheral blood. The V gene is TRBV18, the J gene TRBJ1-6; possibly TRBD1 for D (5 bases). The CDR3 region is CASSQQTVDNSPLHF. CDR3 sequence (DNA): TGTGCCAGCTCACAACAGACAGTTGATAATTCACCCCTCCACTTT.